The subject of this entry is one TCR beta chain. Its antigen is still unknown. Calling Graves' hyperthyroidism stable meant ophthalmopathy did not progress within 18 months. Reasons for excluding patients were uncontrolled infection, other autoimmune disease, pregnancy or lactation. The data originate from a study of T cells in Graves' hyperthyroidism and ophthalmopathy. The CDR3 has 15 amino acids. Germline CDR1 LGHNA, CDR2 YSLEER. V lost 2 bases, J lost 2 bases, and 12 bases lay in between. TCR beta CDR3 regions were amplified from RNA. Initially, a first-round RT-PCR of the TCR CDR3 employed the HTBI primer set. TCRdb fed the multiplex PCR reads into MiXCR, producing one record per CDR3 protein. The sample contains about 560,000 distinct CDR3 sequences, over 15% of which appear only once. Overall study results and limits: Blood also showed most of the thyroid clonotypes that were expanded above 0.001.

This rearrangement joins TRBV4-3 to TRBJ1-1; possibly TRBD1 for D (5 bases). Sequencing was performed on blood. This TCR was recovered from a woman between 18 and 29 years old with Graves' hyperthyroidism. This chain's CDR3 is CASSQRSDSNTEAFF. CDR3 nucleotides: TGCGCCAGCAGCCAAAGAAGCGACAGTAACACTGAAGCTTTCTTT.